These T cell receptor beta chains were read from a single sample in a study of OX40 agonist ivuxolimab in advanced cancers. Some clones are missing from TCRdb's copy, which holds only in-frame ones; the method was immunoSEQ multiplex PCR. The sample gives about 53,000 clones, 79% of which show up once; 2% to 3% is in the top ten. This specimen was CD4+ or CD8+ T cells sorted from blood, taken in a trial of the OX40 agonist ivuxolimab. These receptor sequences come from an adult with an advanced solid tumor such as melanoma, head and neck, liver or kidney cancer. CDR3s include the opening cysteine and the closing phenylalanine or tryptophan. A D gene is named only where the DNA matches it firmly. Not all rows give a size; the values are once, few, many and, for expanded clones, a class.

size	V	J	D	CDR3	DNA
-	TRBV6-5	TRBJ2-2	-	CASSYTGTAGELFF	TGTGCCAGCAGTTACACGGGGACGGCCGGGGAGCTGTTTTTT
-	TRBV18	TRBJ1-1	-	CASSPPGTNTEAFF	TGTGCCAGCTCTCCCCCCGGGACAAACACTGAAGCTTTCTTT
-	TRBV6-5	TRBJ2-2	-	CASSRGFNTGELFF	TGTGCCAGCAGTCGCGGGTTTAACACCGGGGAGCTGTTTTTT
-	TRBV9	TRBJ2-3	TRBD1	CASSRKGTGEDTQYF	TGTGCCAGCAGCCGGAAGGGGACAGGGGAAGATACGCAGTATTTT
-	TRBV14	TRBJ2-1	TRBD1	CASSQGRTGGREQFF	TGTGCCAGCAGCCAAGGTCGGACAGGGGGCCGGGAGCAGTTCTTC
-	TRBV28	TRBJ1-3	TRBD1	CASTWTGSGNTIYF	TGTGCCAGCACTTGGACAGGCTCTGGAAACACCATATATTTT
few	TRBV4-1	TRBJ2-3	-	CASSPEGVRTDTQYF	TGCGCCAGCAGCCCCGAGGGGGTGAGAACAGATACGCAGTATTTT
-	TRBV2	TRBJ1-6	TRBD1	CASSGQGNSPLHF	TGTGCCAGCAGTGGACAGGGTAATTCACCCCTCCACTTT
-	TRBV28	TRBJ2-7	TRBD2	CASSLISGRREQYF	TGTGCCAGCAGTTTAATAAGCGGGAGGAGAGAGCAGTACTTC
once	TRBV9	TRBJ1-4	-	CASSGTAANEKLFF	TGTGCCAGCAGCGGGACAGCGGCTAATGAAAAACTGTTTTTT
-	TRBV18	TRBJ1-2	-	CASSPATDYTF	TGTGCCAGCTCACCTGCGACGGACTACACCTTC
-	TRBV5-1	TRBJ2-7	TRBD2	CASSVAGAGPYEQYF	TGCGCCAGCAGCGTAGCGGGAGCGGGACCCTACGAGCAGTACTTC